A selection of T cell receptor beta chains follows, all from one sample in a study of T cells in Graves' hyperthyroidism and ophthalmopathy. TCRdb recomputed calls from the multiplex PCR reads with MiXCR, one row per CDR3 protein. Of 130,000 to 150,000 distinct CDR3 sequences listed, roughly a fifth are singletons. The specimen sequenced was blood. Receptor source: a woman in her forties or fifties with Graves' hyperthyroidism that later progressed to Graves' ophthalmopathy. CDR3s include the opening cysteine and the closing phenylalanine or tryptophan. D genes are given only for firm matches. Some rows mark clone size as missing; the rest say once, few, many or name a class of expanded clone.

>TRBV20-1|TRBJ2-5|NA|many
TGCAGTGCTAGAGAGGACCCAGAGACCCAGTACTTC
CSAREDPETQYF
>TRBV5-1|TRBJ1-1|NA|many
TGCGCCAGCAGCTTGATGGCTGACAGAACTGAAGCTTTCTTT
CASSLMADRTEAFF
>TRBV28|TRBJ2-7|NA|many
TGTGCCAGCAGCTGGGAAGGGACACGGAGCTCCTACGAGCAGTACTTC
CASSWEGTRSSYEQYF
>TRBV13|TRBJ1-2|TRBD1|many
TGTGCCAGCAGCACAAGACAGGGGAGAATCTATGGCTACACCTTC
CASSTRQGRIYGYTF
>TRBV30|TRBJ1-2|NA|many
TGTGCCTGGAGTGTAACCGGGGCGAAGGGAGGCTACACCTTC
CAWSVTGAKGGYTF
>TRBV20-1|TRBJ1-4|NA|few
TGCAGTGCTAGAGGCTTTACAGGGACTATTGAAAAACTGTTTTTT
CSARGFTGTIEKLFF
>TRBV5-6|TRBJ2-7|NA|NA
TGTGCCAGCAGCCAGACCCGTCAGGGGATTAGGTACGAGCAGTACTTC
CASSQTRQGIRYEQYF
>TRBV20-1|TRBJ2-3|TRBD2|many
TGCAGTGCTAGGGACCTAGCGGCCTTCACAGATACGCAGTATTTT
CSARDLAAFTDTQYF
>TRBV18|TRBJ2-4|NA|many
TGTGCCAGCTCAGGTACCGGGACAAATAAAAACATTCAGTACTTC
CASSGTGTNKNIQYF
>TRBV29-1|TRBJ1-1|TRBD1|many
TGCAGCGTTGAAGTAGGGGGCCGGGCCGAAGCTTTCTTT
CSVEVGGRAEAFF
>TRBV18|TRBJ1-1|TRBD1|NA
TGTGCCAGCTCACGGGACAGGAGGAGGAACACTGAAGCTTTCTTT
CASSRDRRRNTEAFF
>TRBV30|TRBJ1-1|NA|many
TGTGCCTGGAGTGTACGAAGGGGTACTGAAGCTTTCTTT
CAWSVRRGTEAFF
>TRBV29-1|TRBJ2-7|TRBD1|NA
TGCAGCGTTGAAGGACAGGGGACCGAGCAGTACTTC
CSVEGQGTEQYF
>TRBV18|TRBJ2-3|NA|many
TGTGCCAGCTCAACCGGCGGGGTTGTGACAGATACGCAGTATTTT
CASSTGGVVTDTQYF
>TRBV6-2/TRBV6-3|TRBJ2-3|NA|NA
TGTGCCAGCAGCCACAAAGATACGCAGTATTTT
CASSHKDTQYF
>TRBV3-1|TRBJ2-4|NA|many
TGTGCCAGCAGCCAAGTCAATAGCGGCACCAAAAACATTCAGTACTTC
CASSQVNSGTKNIQYF
>TRBV18|TRBJ2-5|NA|many
TGTGCCAGCTCACCACCAATGGAGACCCAGTACTTC
CASSPPMETQYF
>TRBV6-1|TRBJ1-6|NA|NA
TGTGCCAGCAGTGAACCGGGTCGGGGAACTTCACCCCTCCACTTT
CASSEPGRGTSPLHF
>TRBV2|TRBJ1-1|TRBD1|NA
TGTGCCAGCAGTCGACAGGGGGCAAAGAACACTGAAGCTTTCTTT
CASSRQGAKNTEAFF
>TRBV28|TRBJ2-7|NA|NA
TGTGCCAGCAGTTCGGAGGGGGCCTACGAGCAGTACTTC
CASSSEGAYEQYF
>TRBV5-1|TRBJ2-1|TRBD2|many
TGCGCCAGCAGCTGGACTAGCGGACGCACCTACAATGAGCAGTTCTTC
CASSWTSGRTYNEQFF